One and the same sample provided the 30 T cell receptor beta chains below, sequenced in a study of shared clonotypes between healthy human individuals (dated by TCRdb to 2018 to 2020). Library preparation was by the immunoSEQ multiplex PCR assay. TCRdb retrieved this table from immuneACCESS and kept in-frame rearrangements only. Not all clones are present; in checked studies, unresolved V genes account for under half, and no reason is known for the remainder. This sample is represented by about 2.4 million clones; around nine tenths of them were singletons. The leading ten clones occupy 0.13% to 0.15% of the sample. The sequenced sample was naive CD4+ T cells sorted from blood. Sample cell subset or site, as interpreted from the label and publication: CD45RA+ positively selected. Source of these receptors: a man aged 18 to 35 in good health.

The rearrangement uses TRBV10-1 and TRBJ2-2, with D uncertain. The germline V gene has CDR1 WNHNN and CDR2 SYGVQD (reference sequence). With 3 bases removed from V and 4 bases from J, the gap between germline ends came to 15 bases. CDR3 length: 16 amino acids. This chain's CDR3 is CASSDFNSFGTGELFF. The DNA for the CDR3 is TGCGCCAGCAGTGACTTCAATTCCTTTGGCACCGGGGAGCTGTTTTTT.

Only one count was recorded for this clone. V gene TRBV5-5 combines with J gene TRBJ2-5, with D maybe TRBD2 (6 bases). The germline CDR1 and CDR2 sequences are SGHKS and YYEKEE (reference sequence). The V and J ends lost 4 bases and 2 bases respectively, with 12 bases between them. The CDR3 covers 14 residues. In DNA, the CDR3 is TGTGCCAGCAGCGGCGGGACGGTTCAAGAGACCCAGTACTTC. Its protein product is CASSGGTVQETQYF.

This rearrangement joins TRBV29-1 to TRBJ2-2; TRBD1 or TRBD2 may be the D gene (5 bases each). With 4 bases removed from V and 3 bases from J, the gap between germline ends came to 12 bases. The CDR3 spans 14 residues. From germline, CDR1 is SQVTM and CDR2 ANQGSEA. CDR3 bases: TGCAGCGTTGGGGACGGGATACACACCGGGGAGCTGTTTTTT. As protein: CSVGDGIHTGELFF.

The CDR3 DNA follows: TGTGCCAGCAGTGGATCTAGCGGGGGCGTCGGGGAGCTGTTTTTT. This gives the protein CASSGSSGGVGELFF. The chain is built from TRBV25-1 and TRBJ2-2; TRBD2 matches 10 bases. With V trimmed by 4 bases and J by 7 bases, 6 bases remained unmatched. Germline V gene lookup returns CDR1 MGHDK and CDR2 SYGVNS. The CDR3 covers 15 residues.

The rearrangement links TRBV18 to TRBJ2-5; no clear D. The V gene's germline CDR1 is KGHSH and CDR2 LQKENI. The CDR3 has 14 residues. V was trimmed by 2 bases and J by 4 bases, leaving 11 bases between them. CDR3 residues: CASSPEEWRETQYF. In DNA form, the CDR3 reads TGTGCCAGCTCACCAGAGGAGTGGCGAGAGACCCAGTACTTC.

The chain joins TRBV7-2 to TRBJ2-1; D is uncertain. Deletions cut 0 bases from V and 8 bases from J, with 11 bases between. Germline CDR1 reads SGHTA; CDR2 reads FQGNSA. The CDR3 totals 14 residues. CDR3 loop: CASSLAIAPDEQFF. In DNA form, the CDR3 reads TGTGCCAGCAGCTTAGCTATAGCTCCGGATGAGCAGTTCTTC.

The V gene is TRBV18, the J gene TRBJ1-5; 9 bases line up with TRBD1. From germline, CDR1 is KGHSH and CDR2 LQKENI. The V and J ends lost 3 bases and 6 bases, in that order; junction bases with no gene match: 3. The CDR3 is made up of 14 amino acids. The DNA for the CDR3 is TGTGCCAGCTCACCGGGGGGACAGGGTCAGCCCCAGCATTTT. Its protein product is CASSPGGQGQPQHF.

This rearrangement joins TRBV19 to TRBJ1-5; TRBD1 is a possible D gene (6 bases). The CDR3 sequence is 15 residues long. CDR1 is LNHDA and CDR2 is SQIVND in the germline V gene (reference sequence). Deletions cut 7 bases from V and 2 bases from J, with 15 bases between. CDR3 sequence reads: CASMDGGLGNQPQHF. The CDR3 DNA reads TGTGCCAGTATGGATGGGGGCCTGGGCAATCAGCCCCAGCATTTT.

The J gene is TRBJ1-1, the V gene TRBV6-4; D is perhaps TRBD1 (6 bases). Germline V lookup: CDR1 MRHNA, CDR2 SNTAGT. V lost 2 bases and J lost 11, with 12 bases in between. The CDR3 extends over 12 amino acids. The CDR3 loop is CASSDGQGRAFF. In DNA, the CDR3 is TGTGCCAGCAGTGACGGCCAGGGGAGGGCTTTCTTT.

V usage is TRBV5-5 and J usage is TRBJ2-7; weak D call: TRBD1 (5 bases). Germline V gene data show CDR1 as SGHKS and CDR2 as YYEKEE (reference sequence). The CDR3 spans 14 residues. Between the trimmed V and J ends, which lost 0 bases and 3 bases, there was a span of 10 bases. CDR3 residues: CASSLGRQHYEQYF. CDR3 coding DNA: TGTGCCAGCAGCTTGGGGAGACAGCACTACGAGCAGTACTTC. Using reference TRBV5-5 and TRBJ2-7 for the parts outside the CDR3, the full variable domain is DAGVTQSPTHLIKTRGQQVTLRCSPISGHKSVSWYQQVLGQGPQFIFQYYEKEERGRGNFPDRFSARQFPNYSSELNVNALLLGDSALYLCASSLGRQHYEQYFGPGTRLTVT.

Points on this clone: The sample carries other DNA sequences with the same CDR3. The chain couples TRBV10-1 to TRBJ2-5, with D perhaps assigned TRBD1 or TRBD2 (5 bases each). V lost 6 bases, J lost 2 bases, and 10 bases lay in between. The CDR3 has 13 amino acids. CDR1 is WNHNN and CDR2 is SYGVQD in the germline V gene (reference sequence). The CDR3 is CASSRDLQETQYF. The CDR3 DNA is TGCGCCAGCAGCCGGGACCTACAAGAGACCCAGTACTTC.

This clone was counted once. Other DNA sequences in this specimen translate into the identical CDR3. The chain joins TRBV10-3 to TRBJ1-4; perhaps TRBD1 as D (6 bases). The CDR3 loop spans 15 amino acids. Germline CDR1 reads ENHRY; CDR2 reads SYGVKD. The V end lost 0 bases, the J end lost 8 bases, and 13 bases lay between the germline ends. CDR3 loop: CAISESGTPTEKLFF. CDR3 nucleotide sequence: TGTGCCATCAGTGAGTCCGGGACACCAACGGAAAAACTGTTTTTT.

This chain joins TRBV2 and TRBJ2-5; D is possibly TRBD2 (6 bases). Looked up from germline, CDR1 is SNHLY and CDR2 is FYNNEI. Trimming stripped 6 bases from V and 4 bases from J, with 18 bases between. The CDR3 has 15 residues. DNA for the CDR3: TGTGCCAGCAGGAAAGGGACTCAAAGGGGAGAGACCCAGTACTTC. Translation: CASRKGTQRGETQYF.

CDR3 sequence reads: CASTRGQASSNQPQHF. The CDR3 DNA is TGTGCCAGTACCCGAGGGCAGGCCTCTAGCAATCAGCCCCAGCATTTT. The rearrangement joins TRBV19 to TRBJ1-5; D not certain. The CDR3 spans 16 residues. CDR1 and CDR2 (germline): LNHDA, SQIVND (reference sequence). V was clipped by 7 bases and J by 0 bases, with 16 bases between them.

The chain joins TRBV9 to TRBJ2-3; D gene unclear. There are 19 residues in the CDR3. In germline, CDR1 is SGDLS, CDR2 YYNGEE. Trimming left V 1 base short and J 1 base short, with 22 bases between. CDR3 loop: CASSVTPSTVWAGTDTQYF. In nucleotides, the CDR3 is TGTGCCAGCAGCGTAACCCCCTCGACGGTGTGGGCCGGCACAGATACGCAGTATTTT.

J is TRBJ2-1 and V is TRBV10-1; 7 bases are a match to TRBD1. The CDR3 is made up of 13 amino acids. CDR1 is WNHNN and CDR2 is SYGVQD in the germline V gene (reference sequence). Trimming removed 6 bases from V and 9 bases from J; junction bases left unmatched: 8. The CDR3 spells CASSPGTVGEQFF. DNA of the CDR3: TGCGCCAGCAGCCCGGGGACAGTGGGTGAGCAGTTCTTC.

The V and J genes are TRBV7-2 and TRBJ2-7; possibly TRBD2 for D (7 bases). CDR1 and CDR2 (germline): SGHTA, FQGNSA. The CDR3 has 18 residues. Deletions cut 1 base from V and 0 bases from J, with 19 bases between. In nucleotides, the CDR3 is TGTGCCAGCAGCTTAGTGGAGTCGGCGGGGGCCCTCTCCTACGAGCAGTACTTC. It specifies CASSLVESAGALSYEQYF.

The CDR3 DNA reads TGCGCCAGCAGCTTGGAGCAGGGGGCGCGCGGAAACACCATATATTTT. Protein sequence: CASSLEQGARGNTIYF. This chain uses TRBV5-1 with TRBJ1-3, with TRBD1 identical over 8 bases. The CDR3 has 16 residues. J gave up 4 bases and V 0 bases, and 6 bases lay outside the gene matches. Per germline, CDR1 SGHRS and CDR2 YFSETQ.

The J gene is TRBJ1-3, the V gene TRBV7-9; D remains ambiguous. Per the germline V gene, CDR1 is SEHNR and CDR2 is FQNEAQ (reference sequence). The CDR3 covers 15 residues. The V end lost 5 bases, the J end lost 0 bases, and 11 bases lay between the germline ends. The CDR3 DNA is TGTGCCAGCAGCCTTACCGCGACCTCTGGAAACACCATATATTTT. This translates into CASSLTATSGNTIYF.

The DNA of the CDR3 is TGTGCCAGCAAAAGGGCTAGCTCCTACGAGCAGTACTTC. Encoded protein: CASKRASSYEQYF. This rearrangement joins TRBV28 to TRBJ2-7; D uncertain. Between the trimmed V and J ends, which lost 7 bases and 0 bases, there was a span of 10 bases. The CDR3 extends over 13 amino acids. Germline V lookup: CDR1 MDHEN, CDR2 SYDVKM. Supplemented by reference TRBV28 and TRBJ2-7, the full variable domain reads DVKVTQSSRYLVKRTGEKVFLECVQDMDHENMFWYRQDPGLGLRLIYFSYDVKMKEKGDIPEGYSVSREKKERFSLILESASTNQTSMYLCASKRASSYEQYFGPGTRLTVT.

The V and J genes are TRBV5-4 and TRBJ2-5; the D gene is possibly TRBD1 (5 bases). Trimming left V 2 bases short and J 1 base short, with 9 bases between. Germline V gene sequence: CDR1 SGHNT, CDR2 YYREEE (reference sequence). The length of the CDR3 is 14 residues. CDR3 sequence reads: CASSFVDSQETQYF. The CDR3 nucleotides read TGTGCCAGCAGCTTTGTCGACAGCCAAGAGACCCAGTACTTC.

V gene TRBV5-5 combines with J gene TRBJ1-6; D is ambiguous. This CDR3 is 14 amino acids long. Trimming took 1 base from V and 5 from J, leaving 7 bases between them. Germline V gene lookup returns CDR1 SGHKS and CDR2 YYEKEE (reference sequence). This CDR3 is CASSLLADNSPLHF. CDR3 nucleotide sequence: TGTGCCAGCAGCTTGCTGGCGGATAATTCACCCCTCCACTTT.

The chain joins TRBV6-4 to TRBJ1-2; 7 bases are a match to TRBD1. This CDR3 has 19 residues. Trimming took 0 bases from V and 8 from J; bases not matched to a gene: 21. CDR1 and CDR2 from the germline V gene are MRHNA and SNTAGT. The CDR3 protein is CASSDSSREGAGSLYGYTF. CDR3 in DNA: TGTGCCAGCAGTGACTCGAGTCGGGAGGGGGCTGGTTCCCTATACGGCTACACCTTC.

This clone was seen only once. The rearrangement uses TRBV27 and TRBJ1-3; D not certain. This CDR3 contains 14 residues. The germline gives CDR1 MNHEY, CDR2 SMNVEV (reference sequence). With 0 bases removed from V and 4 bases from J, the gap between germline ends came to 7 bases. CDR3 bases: TGTGCCAGCAGTTTATCTCGAACCGGAAACACCATATATTTT. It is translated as CASSLSRTGNTIYF.

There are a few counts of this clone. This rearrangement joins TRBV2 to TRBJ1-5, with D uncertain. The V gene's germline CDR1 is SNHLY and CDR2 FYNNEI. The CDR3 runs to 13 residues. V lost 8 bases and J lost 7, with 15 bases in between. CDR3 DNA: TGTGCCAGCTTGGGGAACGTGAGACAGCCCCAGCATTTT. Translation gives CASLGNVRQPQHF.

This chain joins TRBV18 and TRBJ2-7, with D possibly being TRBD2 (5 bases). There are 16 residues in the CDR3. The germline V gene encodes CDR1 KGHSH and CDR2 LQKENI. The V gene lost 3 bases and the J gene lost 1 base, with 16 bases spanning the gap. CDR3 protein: CASSPRTGLVSYEQYF. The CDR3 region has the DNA TGTGCCAGCTCACCCCGAACGGGGTTAGTTTCCTACGAGCAGTACTTC.

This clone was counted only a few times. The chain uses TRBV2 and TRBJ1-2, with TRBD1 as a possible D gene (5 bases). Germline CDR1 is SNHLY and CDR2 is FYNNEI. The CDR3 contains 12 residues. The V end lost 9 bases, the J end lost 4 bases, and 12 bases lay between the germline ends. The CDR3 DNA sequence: TGTGCCAGTCACCCCGGGACCTATGGCTACACCTTC. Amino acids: CASHPGTYGYTF.

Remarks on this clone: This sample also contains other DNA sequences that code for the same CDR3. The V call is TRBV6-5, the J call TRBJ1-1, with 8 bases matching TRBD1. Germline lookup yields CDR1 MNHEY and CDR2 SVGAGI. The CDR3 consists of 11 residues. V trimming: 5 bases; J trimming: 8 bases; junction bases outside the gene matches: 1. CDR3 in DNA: TGTGCCAGCAGTCGGGACAGGGAAGCTTTCTTT. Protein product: CASSRDREAFF.

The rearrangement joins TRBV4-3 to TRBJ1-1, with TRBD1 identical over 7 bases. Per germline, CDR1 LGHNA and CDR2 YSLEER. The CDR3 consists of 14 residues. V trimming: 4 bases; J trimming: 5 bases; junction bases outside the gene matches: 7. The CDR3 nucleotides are TGCGCCAGCAGCCGACAGGGCTGGGGAACTGAAGCTTTCTTT. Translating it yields CASSRQGWGTEAFF.

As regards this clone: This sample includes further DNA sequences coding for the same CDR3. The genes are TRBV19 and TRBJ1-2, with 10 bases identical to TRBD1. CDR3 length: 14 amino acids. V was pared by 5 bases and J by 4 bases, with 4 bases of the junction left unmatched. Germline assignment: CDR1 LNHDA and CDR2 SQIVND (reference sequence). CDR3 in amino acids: CASSRDRGSYGYTF. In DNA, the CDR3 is TGTGCCAGTAGTCGGGACAGGGGTTCCTATGGCTACACCTTC.